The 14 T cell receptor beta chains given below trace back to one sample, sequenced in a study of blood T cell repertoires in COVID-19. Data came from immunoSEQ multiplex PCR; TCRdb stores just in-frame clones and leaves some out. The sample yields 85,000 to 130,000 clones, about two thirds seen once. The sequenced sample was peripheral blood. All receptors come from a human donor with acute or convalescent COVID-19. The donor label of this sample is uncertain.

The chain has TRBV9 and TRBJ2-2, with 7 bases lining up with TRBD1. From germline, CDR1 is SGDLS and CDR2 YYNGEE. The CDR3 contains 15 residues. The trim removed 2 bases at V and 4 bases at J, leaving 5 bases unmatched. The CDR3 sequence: CASSVETGITGELFF. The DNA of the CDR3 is TGTGCCAGCAGCGTGGAGACAGGGATCACCGGGGAGCTGTTTTTT.

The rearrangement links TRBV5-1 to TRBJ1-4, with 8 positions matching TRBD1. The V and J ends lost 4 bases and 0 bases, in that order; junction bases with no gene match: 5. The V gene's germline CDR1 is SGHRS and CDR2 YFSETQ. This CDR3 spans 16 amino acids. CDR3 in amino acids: CASSGTGAATNEKLFF. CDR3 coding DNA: TGCGCCAGCAGCGGGACAGGAGCTGCAACTAATGAAAAACTGTTTTTT. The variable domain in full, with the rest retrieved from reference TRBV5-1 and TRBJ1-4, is KAGVTQTPRYLIKTRGQQVTLSCSPISGHRSVSWYQQTPGQGLQFLFEYFSETQRNKGNFPGRFSGRQFSNSRSEMNVSTLELGDSALYLCASSGTGAATNEKLFFGSGTQLSVL.

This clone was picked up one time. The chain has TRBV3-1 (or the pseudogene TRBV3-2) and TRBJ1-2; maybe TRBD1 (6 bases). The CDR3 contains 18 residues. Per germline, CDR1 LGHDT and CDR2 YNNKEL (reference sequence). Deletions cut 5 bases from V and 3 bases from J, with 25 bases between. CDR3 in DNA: TGTGCCAGCAGCTTCCCGGGGGGGGCCTCCGGGCTAGACTATGGCTACACCTTC. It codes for CASSFPGGASGLDYGYTF.

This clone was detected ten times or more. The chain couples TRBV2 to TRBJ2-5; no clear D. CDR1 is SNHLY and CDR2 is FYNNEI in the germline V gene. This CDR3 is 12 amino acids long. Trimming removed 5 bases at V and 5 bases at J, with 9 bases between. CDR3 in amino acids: CASSSARETQYF. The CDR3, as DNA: TGTGCCAGCAGTTCTGCTAGGGAGACCCAGTACTTC.

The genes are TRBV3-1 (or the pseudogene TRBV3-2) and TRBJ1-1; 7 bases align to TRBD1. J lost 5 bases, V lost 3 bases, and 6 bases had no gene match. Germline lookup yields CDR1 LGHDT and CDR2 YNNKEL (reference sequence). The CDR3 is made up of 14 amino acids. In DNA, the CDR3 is TGTGCCAGCAGCCAGAGACAGGGAAGTACTGAAGCTTTCTTT. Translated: CASSQRQGSTEAFF.

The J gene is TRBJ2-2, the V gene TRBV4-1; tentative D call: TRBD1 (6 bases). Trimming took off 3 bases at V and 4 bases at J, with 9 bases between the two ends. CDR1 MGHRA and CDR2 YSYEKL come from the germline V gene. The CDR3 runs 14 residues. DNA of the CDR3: TGCGCCAGCAGCCACAGGGGATCCACCGGGGAGCTGTTTTTT. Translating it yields CASSHRGSTGELFF.

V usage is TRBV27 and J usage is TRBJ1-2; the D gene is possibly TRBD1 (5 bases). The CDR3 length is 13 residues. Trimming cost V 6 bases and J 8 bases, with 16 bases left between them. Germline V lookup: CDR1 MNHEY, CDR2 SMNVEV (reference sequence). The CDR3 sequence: CASSHLGVLGYTF. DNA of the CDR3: TGTGCCAGCAGCCATCTAGGGGTATTGGGCTACACCTTC.

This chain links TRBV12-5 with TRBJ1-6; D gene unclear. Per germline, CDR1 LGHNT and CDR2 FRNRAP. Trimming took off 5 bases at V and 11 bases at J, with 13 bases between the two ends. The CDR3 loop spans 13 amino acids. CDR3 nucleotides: TGTGCTAGTGGTCTGGCCGCCGGGGCACCCCTCCACTTT. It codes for CASGLAAGAPLHF.

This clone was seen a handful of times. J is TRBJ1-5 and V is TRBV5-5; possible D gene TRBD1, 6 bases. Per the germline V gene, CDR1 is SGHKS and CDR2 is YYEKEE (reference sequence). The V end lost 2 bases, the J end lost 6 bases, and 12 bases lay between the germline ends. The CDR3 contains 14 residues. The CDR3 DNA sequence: TGTGCCAGCAGCTTAGTAGGGGGATCTCAGCCCCAGCATTTT. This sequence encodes CASSLVGGSQPQHF.

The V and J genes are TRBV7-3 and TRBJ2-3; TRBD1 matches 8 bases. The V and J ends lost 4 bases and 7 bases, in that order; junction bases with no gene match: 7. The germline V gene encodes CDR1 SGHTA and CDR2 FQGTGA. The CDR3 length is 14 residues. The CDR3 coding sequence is TGTGCCAGCAGCTCCGCAGGGGGCGGGAATACGCAGTATTTT. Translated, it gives CASSSAGGGNTQYF.

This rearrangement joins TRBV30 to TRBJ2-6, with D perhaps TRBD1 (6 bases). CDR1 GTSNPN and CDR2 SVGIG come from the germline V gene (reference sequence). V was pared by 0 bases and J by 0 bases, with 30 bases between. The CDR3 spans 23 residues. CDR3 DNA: TGTGCCTGGAGTGTAGGTCAACTACGGGTTCGGGGCAGGGGAAACTCTGGGGCCAACGTCCTGACTTTC. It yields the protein CAWSVGQLRVRGRGNSGANVLTF.

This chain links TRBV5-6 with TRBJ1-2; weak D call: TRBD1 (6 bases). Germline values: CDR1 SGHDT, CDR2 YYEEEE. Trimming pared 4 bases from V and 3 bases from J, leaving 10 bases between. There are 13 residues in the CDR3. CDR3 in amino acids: CASSQGSDYGYTF. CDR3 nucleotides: TGTGCCAGCAGCCAGGGGTCGGACTATGGCTACACCTTC.

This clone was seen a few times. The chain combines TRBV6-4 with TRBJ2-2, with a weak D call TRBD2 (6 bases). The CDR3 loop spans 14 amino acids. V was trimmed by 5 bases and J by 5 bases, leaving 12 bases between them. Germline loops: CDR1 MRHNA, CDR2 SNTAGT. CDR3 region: CASSKDGGTGELFF. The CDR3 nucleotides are TGTGCCAGCAGTAAGGACGGGGGAACCGGGGAGCTGTTTTTT.

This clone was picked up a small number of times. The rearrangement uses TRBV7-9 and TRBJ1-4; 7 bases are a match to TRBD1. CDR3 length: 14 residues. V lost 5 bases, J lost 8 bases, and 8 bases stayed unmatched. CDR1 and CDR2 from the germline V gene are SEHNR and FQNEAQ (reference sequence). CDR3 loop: CASSAQGVGEKLFF. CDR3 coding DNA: TGTGCCAGCAGCGCGCAGGGGGTCGGGGAAAAACTGTTTTTT.